This paragraph reports one T cell receptor (beta chain). Its specificity is not known. Germline-derived CDR1 and CDR2 are LNHDA and SQIVND (reference sequence). The CDR3 is made up of 14 amino acids. The V gene end was trimmed by 9 bases and the J gene end by 5 bases; junction bases not matched to a gene: 13. The sample comes from a study of CD8+CD57+ T cells in acquired aplastic anemia. Background on the study: Sorted CD4+ and CD8+ cells gave an average of approximately 3.4 ug of DNA. Study-wide results and caveats: Researchers reported that CD8+ Simpson's diversity was not significantly different in patients versus controls.

Profiling of TCR beta VDJ combinations and CDR3 sequences used genomic DNA as template. From the reads, TCRdb called clonotypes with MiXCR, one entry per CDR3 protein. The data hold around 430,000 distinct CDR3 sequences, with approximately 33% observed a single time. Sequencing was done on patients that had shown CD8+CD57+ cell expansion by flow cytometry. This sequence joins TRBV19 and TRBJ2-7, with 7 positions matching TRBD1. The sample was sorted CD4+, CD8+, or CD8+CD57+ T cells (not recorded which) from PBMCs. This receptor was obtained from a human donor with aplastic anemia. CDR3 protein: CASSLRDRGDEQYF. The CDR3, as DNA: TGTGCCAGCAGCCTACGGGACAGAGGCGACGAGCAGTACTTC.